The source of this TCR beta chain is a study of blood T cell repertoires in COVID-19. Across the whole study: From the United States, Italy and Spain came samples of acute and convalescent COVID-19.

Assay: immunoSEQ multiplex PCR; the TCRdb copy retains only in-frame clones and omits some. Of fewer than 120,000 clones listed, over 60% are singletons. The CDR3 consists of 16 residues. Germline V gene sequence: CDR1 LGHDT, CDR2 YNNKEL (reference sequence). V was cut by 0 bases and J by 4 bases, with 16 bases left in between. This sequence joins TRBV3-1 (or the pseudogene TRBV3-2) and TRBJ2-7; the D is unclear. Sequencing was done on a sample of peripheral blood. The receptor was isolated from a woman older than 75 with acute or convalescent COVID-19. The CDR3 bases are TGTGCCAGCAGCCAAGAGCCACTACCGGCACCATACGAGCAGTACTTC. This codes for CASSQEPLPAPYEQYF.